This T cell receptor beta chain was captured by sequencing in a study of T cells in Graves' hyperthyroidism and ophthalmopathy. Study as a whole: Peripheral blood samples were taken at initial diagnosis, prior to any treatment.

The TCR beta CDR3 regions underwent amplification using RNA transcripts as the source. HTBI primers were the set used in a first-round RT-PCR of the TCR CDR3. MiXCR, applied by TCRdb to the multiplex PCR reads, yields one record per CDR3 protein. The sample records around 520,000 distinct CDR3 sequences, around 14% being singletons. Out of roughly 9.1 ml of fresh peripheral blood came the PBMCs. This clonotype was detected many times. What it recognizes is unknown. The V end lost 3 bases, the J end lost 5 bases, and 11 bases lay between the germline ends. The germline V gene encodes CDR1 SGHRS and CDR2 YFSETQ. This CDR3 is built from 14 residues. Regarding the study as a whole: Ophthalmopathy was predicted by the model a median of roughly 6.7 months ahead of onset. Stable hyperthyroidism was separated from ophthalmopathy by a model based on 13 V-J features.

Sequences were obtained from blood. The origin of this receptor is a woman younger than 35 with Graves' hyperthyroidism. J is TRBJ2-2 and V is TRBV5-1; perhaps D is TRBD1 or TRBD2 (5 bases each). The CDR3 spells CASSWGTDTGELFF. DNA for the CDR3: TGCGCCAGCAGCTGGGGGACGGATACCGGGGAGCTGTTTTTT.